Below are 2 T cell receptor beta chains sequenced from a single sample in a study of shared clonotypes between healthy human individuals. Assay used: immunoSEQ multiplex PCR; TCRdb lists only in-frame clones, some missing. The sample lists hundreds of thousands of clones; over 60% were seen once. The specimen sequenced was PBMCs. The receptors were sampled from a woman in her thirties or forties in good health. Some clones in this sample may be carry-over from other donors' samples.

This clone came up once. V is TRBV29-1 and J is TRBJ2-1; D call uncertain. The germline V and J ends were trimmed by 4 bases and 6 bases, with 4 bases remaining between them. CDR3 size: 10 residues. Germline V gene data show CDR1 as SQVTM and CDR2 as ANQGSEA. CDR3 amino acids: CSVGPNEQFF. The CDR3 nucleotides are TGCAGCGTTGGGCCCAATGAGCAGTTCTTC.

The chain carries TRBV2 and TRBJ2-3; 9 nucleotides match TRBD2. The V and J ends lost 6 bases and 1 base, in that order; junction bases with no gene match: 14. The V gene's germline CDR1 is SNHLY and CDR2 FYNNEI. The CDR3 loop spans 18 amino acids. This chain's CDR3 is CASRPTRGAGGGTDTQYF. As DNA, the CDR3 is TGTGCCAGCAGGCCCACTCGAGGAGCGGGAGGAGGCACAGATACGCAGTATTTT.